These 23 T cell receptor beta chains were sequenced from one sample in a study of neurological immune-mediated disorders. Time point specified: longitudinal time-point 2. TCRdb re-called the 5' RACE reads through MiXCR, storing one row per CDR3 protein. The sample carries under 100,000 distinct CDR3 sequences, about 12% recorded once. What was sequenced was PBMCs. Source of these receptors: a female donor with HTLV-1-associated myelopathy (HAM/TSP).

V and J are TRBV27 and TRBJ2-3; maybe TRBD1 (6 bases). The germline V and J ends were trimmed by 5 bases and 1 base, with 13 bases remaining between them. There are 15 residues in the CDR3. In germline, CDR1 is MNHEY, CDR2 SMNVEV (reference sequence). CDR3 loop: CASSPNRVGTDTQYF. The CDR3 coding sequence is TGTGCCAGCAGTCCGAACAGGGTGGGCACAGATACGCAGTATTTT.

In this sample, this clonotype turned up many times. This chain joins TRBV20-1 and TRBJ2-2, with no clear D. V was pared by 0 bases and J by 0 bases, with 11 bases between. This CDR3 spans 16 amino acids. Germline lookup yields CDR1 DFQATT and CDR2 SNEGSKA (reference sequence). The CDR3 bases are TGCAGTGCTAGAGATTGGGCAGCGTCGAACACCGGGGAGCTGTTTTTT. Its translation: CSARDWAASNTGELFF.

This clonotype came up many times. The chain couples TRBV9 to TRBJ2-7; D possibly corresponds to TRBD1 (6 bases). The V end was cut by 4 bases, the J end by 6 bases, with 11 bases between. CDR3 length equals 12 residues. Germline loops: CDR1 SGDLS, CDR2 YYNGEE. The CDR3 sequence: CASSPSTGEQYF. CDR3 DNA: TGTGCCAGCAGCCCTTCGACAGGCGAGCAGTACTTC.

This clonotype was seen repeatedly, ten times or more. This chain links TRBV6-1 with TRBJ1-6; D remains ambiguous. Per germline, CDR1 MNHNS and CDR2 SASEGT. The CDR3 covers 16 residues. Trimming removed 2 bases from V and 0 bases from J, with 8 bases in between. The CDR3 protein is CASSERGFSYNSPLHF. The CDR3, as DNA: TGTGCCAGCAGTGAAAGAGGTTTCTCCTATAATTCACCCCTCCACTTT.

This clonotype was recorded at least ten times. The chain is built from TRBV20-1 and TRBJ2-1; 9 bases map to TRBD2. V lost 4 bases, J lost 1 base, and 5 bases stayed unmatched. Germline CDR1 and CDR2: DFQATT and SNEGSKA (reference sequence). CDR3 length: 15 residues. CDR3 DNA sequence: TGCAGTGCTACCGGGACTAGCTTTTCCTACAATGAGCAGTTCTTC. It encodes CSATGTSFSYNEQFF.

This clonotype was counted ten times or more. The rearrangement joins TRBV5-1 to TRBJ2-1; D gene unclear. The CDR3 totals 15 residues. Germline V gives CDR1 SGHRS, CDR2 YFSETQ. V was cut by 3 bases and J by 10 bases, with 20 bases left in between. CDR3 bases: TGCGCCAGCAGCTCGACTCGGGTCGATCATGGAGAGCAGTTCTTC. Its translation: CASSSTRVDHGEQFF.

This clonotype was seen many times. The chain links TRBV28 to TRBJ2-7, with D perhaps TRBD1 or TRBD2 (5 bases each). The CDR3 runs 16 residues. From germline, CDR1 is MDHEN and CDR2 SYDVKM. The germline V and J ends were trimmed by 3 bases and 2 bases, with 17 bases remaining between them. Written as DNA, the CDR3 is TGTGCCAGCAGTTTCGACAGTCTCGGGGACGCCTACGAGCAGTACTTC. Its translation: CASSFDSLGDAYEQYF.

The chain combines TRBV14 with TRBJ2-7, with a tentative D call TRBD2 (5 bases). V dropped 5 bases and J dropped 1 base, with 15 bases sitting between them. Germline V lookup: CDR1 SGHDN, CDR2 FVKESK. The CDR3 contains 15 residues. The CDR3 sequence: CASSRIAWRSYEQYF. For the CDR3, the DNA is TGTGCCAGCAGCAGAATAGCGTGGCGGTCCTACGAGCAGTACTTC. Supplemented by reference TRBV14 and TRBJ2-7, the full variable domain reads EAGVTQFPSHSVIEKGQTVTLRCDPISGHDNLYWYRRVMGKEIKFLLHFVKESKQDESGMPNNRFLAERTGGTYSTLKVQPAELEDSGVYFCASSRIAWRSYEQYFGPGTRLTVT.

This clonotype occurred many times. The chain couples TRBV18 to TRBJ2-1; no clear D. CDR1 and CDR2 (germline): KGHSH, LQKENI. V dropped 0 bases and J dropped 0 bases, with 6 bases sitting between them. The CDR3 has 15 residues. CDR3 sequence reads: CASSPPRFSYNEQFF. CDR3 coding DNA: TGTGCCAGCTCACCACCTAGGTTCTCCTACAATGAGCAGTTCTTC.

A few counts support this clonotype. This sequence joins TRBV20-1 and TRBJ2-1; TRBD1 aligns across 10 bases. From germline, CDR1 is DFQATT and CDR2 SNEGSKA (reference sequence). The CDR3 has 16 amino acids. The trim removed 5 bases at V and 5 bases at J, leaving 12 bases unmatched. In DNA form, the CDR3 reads TGCAGTGCTGCTTTTTGGGGGGACAGGGGAAACAATGAGCAGTTCTTC. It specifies CSAAFWGDRGNNEQFF.

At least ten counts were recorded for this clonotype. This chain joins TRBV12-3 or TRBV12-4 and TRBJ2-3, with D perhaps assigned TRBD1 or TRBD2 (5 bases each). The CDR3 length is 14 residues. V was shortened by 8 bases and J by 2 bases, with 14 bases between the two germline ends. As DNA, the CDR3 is TGTGCCAGCTCTCAGGGACGGATCACAGATACGCAGTATTTT. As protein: CASSQGRITDTQYF.

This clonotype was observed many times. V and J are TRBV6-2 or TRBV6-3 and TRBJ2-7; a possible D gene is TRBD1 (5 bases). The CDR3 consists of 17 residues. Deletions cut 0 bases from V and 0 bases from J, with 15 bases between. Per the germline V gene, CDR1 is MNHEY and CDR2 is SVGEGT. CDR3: CASSYSFRQITSYEQYF. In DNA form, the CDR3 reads TGTGCCAGCAGTTACTCGTTCCGACAGATTACCTCCTACGAGCAGTACTTC.

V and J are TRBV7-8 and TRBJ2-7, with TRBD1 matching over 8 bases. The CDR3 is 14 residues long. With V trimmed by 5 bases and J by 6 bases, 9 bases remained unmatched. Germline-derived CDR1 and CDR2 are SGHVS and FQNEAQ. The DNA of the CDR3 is TGTGCCAGCAGCCCACGGACAGGGCCATCCGAGCAGTACTTC. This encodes CASSPRTGPSEQYF.

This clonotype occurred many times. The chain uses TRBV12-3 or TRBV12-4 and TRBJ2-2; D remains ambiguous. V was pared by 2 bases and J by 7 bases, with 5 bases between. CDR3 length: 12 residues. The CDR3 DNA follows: TGTGCCAGCAGTTTACGAGGCGGGGAGCTGTTTTTT. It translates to CASSLRGGELFF.

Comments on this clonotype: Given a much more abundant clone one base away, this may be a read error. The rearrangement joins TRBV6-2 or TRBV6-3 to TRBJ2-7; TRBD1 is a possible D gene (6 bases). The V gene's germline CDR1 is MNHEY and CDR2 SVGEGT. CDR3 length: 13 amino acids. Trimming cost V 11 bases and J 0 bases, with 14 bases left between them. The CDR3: CAVGAGFSYEQYF. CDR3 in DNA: TGTGCCGTGGGGGCAGGGTTCTCCTACGAGCAGTACTTC.

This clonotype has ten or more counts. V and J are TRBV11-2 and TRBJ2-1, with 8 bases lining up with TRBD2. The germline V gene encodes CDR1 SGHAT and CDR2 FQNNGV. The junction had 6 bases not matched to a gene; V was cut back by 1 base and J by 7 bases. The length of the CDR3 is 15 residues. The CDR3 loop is CASSLALAGYNEQFF. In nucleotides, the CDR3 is TGTGCCAGCAGCTTAGCGTTAGCGGGGTATAATGAGCAGTTCTTC. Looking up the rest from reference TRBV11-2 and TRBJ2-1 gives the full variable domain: EAGVAQSPRYKIIEKRQSVAFWCNPISGHATLYWYQQILGQGPKLLIQFQNNGVVDDSQLPKDRFSAERLKGVDSTLKIQPAKLEDSAVYLCASSLALAGYNEQFFGPGTRLTVL.

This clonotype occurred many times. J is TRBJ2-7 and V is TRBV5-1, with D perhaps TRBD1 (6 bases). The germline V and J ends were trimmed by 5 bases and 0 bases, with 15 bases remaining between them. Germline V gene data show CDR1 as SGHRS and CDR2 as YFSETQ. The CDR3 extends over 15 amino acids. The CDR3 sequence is CASRSVGGHSYEQYF. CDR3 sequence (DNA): TGCGCCAGCAGGTCGGTAGGGGGTCACTCCTACGAGCAGTACTTC.

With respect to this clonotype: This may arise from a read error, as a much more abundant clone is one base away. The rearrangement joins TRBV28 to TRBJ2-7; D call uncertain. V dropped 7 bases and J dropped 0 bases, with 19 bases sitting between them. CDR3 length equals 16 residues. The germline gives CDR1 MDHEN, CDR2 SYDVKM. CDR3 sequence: CASIGLGLGSSYEQYF. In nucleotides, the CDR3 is TGTGCCAGCATCGGGTTGGGATTGGGTAGCTCCTACGAGCAGTACTTC.

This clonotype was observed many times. The CDR3 protein is CASSFGTDYGYTF. CDR3 DNA sequence: TGCGCCAGCAGCTTCGGGACAGACTATGGCTACACCTTC. The chain links TRBV5-1 to TRBJ1-2; 7 nucleotides align to TRBD1. This CDR3 is 13 amino acids long. Germline values: CDR1 SGHRS, CDR2 YFSETQ. V gave up 2 bases and J gave up 3 bases; unmatched junction bases: 1.

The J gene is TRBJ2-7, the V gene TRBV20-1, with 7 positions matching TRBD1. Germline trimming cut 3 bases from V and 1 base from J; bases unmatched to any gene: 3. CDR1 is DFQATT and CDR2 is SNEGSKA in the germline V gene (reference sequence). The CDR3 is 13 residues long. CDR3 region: CSASKQGSYEQYF. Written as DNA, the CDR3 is TGCAGTGCTAGCAAACAGGGGTCCTACGAGCAGTACTTC.

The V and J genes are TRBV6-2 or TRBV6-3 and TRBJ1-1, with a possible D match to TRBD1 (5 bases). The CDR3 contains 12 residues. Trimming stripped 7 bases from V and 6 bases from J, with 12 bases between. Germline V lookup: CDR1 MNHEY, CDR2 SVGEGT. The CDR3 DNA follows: TGTGCCAGCATGGGGGATAGGTCTGAAGCTTTCTTT. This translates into CASMGDRSEAFF.

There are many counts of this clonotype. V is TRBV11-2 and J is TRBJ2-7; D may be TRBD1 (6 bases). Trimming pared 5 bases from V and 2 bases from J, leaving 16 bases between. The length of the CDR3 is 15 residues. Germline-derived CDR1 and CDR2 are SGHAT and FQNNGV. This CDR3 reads CASSVGQISAYEQYF. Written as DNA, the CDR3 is TGTGCCAGCAGCGTCGGACAGATCTCGGCCTACGAGCAGTACTTC.

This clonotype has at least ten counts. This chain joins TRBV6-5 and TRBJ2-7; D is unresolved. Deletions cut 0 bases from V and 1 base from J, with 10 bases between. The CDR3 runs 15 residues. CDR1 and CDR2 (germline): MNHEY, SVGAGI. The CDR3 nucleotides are TGTGCCAGCAGTTACTCTAAGTCCCATTCCTACGAGCAGTACTTC. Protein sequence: CASSYSKSHSYEQYF.